The clone carrying this T cell receptor (beta chain) was seen just once. Its antigen is as yet unknown. Unexposed donor CD4+ T cells date from about 2010-2018, before the COVID-19 pandemic. After less than 11 days of culture, CD4+ T cells were isolated. The data were obtained in a study of CD4 T cells in relation to SARS-CoV-2 and coronaviruses. There are 15 residues in the CDR3. V shed 0 bases, J shed 0 bases, and the junction held 1 base outside the gene matches. Germline CDR1 reads SGHRS; CDR2 reads YFSETQ. Sequenced by immunoSEQ multiplex PCR; TCRdb stores in-frame clones only, minus some. The data contain some 29,000 clones, 74% of them singletons.

This sequence originates from a human donor in good health. Sequencing used CD4+ T cells from PBMCs, cultured in vitro. The chain links TRBV5-1 to TRBJ2-7; 9 bases match TRBD1. The CDR3 bases are TGCGCCAGCAGCTTGGGGGACAGGGCCTCCTACGAGCAGTACTTC. Translation: CASSLGDRASYEQYF.